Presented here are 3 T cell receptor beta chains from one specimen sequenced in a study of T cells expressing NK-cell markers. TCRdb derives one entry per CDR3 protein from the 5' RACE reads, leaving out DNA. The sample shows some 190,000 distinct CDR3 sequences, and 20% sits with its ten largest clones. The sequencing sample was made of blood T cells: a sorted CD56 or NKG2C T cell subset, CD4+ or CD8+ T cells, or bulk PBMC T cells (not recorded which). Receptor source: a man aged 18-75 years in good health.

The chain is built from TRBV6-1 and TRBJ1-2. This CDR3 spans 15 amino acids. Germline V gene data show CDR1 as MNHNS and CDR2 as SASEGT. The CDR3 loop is CASSEGGAFLYGYTF.

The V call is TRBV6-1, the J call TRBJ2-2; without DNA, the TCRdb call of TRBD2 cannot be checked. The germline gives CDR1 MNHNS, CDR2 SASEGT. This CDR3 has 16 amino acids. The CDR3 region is CASTTGLHQNTGELFF.

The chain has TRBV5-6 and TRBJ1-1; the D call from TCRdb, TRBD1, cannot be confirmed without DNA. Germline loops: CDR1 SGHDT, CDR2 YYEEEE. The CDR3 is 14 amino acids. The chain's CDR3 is CASSLVGGNTEAFF.